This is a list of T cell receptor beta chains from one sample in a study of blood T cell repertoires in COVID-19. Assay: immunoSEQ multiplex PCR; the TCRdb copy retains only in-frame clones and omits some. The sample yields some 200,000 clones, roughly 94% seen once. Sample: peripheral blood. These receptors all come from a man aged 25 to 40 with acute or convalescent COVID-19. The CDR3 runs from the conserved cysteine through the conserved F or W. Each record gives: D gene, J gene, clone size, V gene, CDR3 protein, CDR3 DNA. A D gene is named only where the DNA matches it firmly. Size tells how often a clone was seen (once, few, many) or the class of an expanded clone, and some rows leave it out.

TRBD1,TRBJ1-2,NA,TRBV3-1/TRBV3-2,CASSQGTGIGYTF,TGTGCCAGCAGCCAAGGGACAGGGATCGGCTACACCTTC
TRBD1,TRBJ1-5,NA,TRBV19,CASSIGDSLNQPQHF,TGTGCCAGTAGTATAGGGGACAGCTTGAATCAGCCCCAGCATTTT
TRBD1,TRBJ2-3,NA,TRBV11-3,CASSPTGASTDTQYF,TGTGCCAGCAGTCCGACAGGGGCCAGCACAGATACGCAGTATTTT
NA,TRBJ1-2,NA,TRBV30,CAWSTGGNYGYTF,TGTGCCTGGAGTACCGGGGGTAACTATGGCTACACCTTC
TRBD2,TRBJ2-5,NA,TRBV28,CASSLSAGSGGPETQYF,TGTGCCAGCAGTTTATCCGCGGGGAGCGGGGGGCCCGAGACCCAGTACTTC
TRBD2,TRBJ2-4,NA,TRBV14,CASSPRLSGVSGSFYF,TGTGCCAGCAGCCCTCGACTCTCGGGTGTTAGCGGGAGTTTCTACTTC
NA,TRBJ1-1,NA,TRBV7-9,CASSFWGRNTEAFF,TGTGCCAGCAGCTTCTGGGGCAGAAACACTGAAGCTTTCTTT
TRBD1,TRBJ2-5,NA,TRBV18,CASRQGLAQETQYF,TGTGCCAGCCGACAGGGGCTGGCCCAAGAGACCCAGTACTTC
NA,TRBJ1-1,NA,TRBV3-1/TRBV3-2,CASSPAGTEAFF,TGTGCCAGCAGCCCGGCGGGCACTGAAGCTTTCTTT
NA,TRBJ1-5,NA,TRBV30,CAWSRGVNQPQHF,TGTGCCTGGAGTCGGGGGGTCAATCAGCCCCAGCATTTT
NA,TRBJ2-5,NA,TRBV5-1,CASSLAFLETQYF,TGCGCCAGCAGCTTGGCCTTTTTGGAGACCCAGTACTTC
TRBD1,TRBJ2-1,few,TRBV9,CASSVEGRGSYNEQFF,TGTGCCAGCAGCGTAGAGGGCAGGGGGAGTTACAATGAGCAGTTCTTC
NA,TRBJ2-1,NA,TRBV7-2,CASSLGTAGSSYNEQFF,TGTGCCAGCAGCTTAGGGACGGCTGGGAGCTCCTACAATGAGCAGTTCTTC
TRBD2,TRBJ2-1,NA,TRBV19,CASSTGTRSLYNEQFF,TGTGCCAGTAGTACCGGGACTAGGTCCCTGTACAATGAGCAGTTCTTC
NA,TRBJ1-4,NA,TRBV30,CAWSLDFGLFF,TGTGCCTGGAGTCTCGATTTCGGACTGTTTTTT
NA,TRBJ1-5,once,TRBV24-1,CATSDEGPVWGQPQHF,TGTGCCACCAGTGACGAGGGCCCTGTCTGGGGACAGCCCCAGCATTTT
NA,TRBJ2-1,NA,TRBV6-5,CASRNGQMNNEQFF,TGTGCCAGCAGAAACGGACAGATGAATAATGAGCAGTTCTTC
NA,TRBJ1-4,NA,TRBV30,CAWSVGRGNEKLFF,TGTGCCTGGAGTGTGGGACGGGGGAATGAAAAACTGTTTTTT
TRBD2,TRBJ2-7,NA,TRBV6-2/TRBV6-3,CASSRTRPSYEQYF,TGTGCCAGCAGTCGGACTAGGCCGTCCTACGAGCAGTACTTC
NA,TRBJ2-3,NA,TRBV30,CAWNQGTDTQYF,TGTGCCTGGAATCAGGGGACAGATACGCAGTATTTT
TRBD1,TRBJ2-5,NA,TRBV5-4,CASSWGTEETQYF,TGTGCCAGCAGCTGGGGGACAGAAGAGACCCAGTACTTC
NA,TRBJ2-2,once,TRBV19,CASSPLPQGTNTGELFF,TGTGCCAGTAGCCCCCTTCCCCAGGGGACGAACACCGGGGAGCTGTTTTTT